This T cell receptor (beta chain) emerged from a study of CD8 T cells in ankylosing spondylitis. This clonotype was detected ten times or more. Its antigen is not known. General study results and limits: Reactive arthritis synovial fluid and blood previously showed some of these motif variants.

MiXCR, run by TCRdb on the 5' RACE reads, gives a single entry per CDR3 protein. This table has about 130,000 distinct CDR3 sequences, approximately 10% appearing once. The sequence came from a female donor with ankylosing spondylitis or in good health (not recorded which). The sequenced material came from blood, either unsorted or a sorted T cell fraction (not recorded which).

In DNA form, the CDR3 reads TGTGCCAGCAGCTTTGTCGCGTCGACTGAAGCTTTCTTT. The encoded protein is CASSFVASTEAFF. The chain carries TRBV11-2 and TRBJ1-1, with D uncertain. The V gene lost 3 bases and the J gene lost 5 bases, with 10 bases spanning the gap. Germline CDR1 is SGHAT and CDR2 is FQNNGV. This CDR3 has 13 residues. The full variable domain, completed using reference TRBV11-2 and TRBJ1-1, is EAGVAQSPRYKIIEKRQSVAFWCNPISGHATLYWYQQILGQGPKLLIQFQNNGVVDDSQLPKDRFSAERLKGVDSTLKIQPAKLEDSAVYLCASSFVASTEAFFGQGTRLTVV.